This TCR beta chain was observed in a study of blood T cells in healthy people across ages. A second about 7 to 12 cycle PCR used barcoded and J-beta primers. TCRdb processed the 5' RACE reads anew with MiXCR; each CDR3 protein has one entry. This sample has 450,000 to 700,000 distinct CDR3 sequences, with roughly 28% found just once. Per the germline V gene, CDR1 is DFQATT and CDR2 is SNEGSKA (reference sequence). The CDR3 covers 14 residues. The V and J ends lost 6 bases and 4 bases respectively, with 15 bases between them. PBMCs numbering at least 6 million were isolated per sample. This TCR was sampled from a woman aged 70-85 years in good health. The specimen was blood. The chain uses TRBV20-1 and TRBJ1-4; the D gene is possibly TRBD1 (5 bases). The CDR3 region is CSASRAGGNEKLFF. CDR3 DNA sequence: TGCAGTGCGAGCAGGGCCGGGGGTAATGAAAAACTGTTTTTT.